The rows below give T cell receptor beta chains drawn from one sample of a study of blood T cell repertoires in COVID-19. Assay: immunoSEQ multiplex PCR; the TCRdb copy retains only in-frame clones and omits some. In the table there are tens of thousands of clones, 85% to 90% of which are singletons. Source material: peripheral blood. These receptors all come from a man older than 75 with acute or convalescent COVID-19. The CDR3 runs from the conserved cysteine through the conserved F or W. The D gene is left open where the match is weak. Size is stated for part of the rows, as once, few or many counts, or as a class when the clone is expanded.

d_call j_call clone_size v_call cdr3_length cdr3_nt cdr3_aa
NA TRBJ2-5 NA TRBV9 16 TGTGCCAGCAGCGGACGTCGAGGAGCGAGAATCGAGACCCAGTACTTC CASSGRRGARIETQYF
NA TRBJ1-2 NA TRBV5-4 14 TGTGCCAGCGGGAACCGGGACAATAACTATGGCTACACCTTC CASGNRDNNYGYTF
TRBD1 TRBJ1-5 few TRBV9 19 TGTGCCAGCAGCCCGAGAGCCGGGACAGGGGAATATAGCAATCAGCCCCAGCATTTT CASSPRAGTGEYSNQPQHF
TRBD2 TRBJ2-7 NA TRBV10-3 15 TGTGCCATCAAGGATAGGACTAGCGGGAGCTTACAGCAGTACTTC CAIKDRTSGSLQQYF
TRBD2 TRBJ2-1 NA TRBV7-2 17 TGTGCCAGCAGCTTAGTTTCGGGAGGCCCACTCTACAATGAGCAGTTCTTC CASSLVSGGPLYNEQFF
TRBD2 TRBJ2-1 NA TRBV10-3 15 TGTGCCATCGGGGAGCGGGAGACTCCACGGGATGAGCAGTTCTTC CAIGERETPRDEQFF
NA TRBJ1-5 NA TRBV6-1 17 TGTGCCAGCAGAGAAACTTTTGGACAGAGAAACAATCAGCCCCGGCATTTT CASRETFGQRNNQPRHF
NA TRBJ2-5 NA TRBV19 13 TGTGCCAGTAGTCAGGATACCAGGGAGACCCAGTACTTC CASSQDTRETQYF
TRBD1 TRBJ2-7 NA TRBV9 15 TGTGCCAGCAGCGCCTTGACAGGGAAGAATGACGAGCAGTACTTC CASSALTGKNDEQYF
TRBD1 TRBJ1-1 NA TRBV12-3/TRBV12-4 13 TGTGTCAGCAGCTTTGGACAGGGATTAGCAGCTTTCTTT CVSSFGQGLAAFF
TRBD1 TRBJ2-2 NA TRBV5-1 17 TGCGCCAGCAGCTTGGAGACAGGGGCTAGGAACACCGGGGAGCTGTTTTTT CASSLETGARNTGELFF
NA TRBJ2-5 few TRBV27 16 TGTGCCAGCAGTTTAGCTGGCGGAGCAAAGCGGGAGACCCAGTACTTC CASSLAGGAKRETQYF
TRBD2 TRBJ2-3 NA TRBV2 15 TGTGCCAGCCAGCGACTAGCGGGACCCACAGATACGCAGTATTTT CASQRLAGPTDTQYF
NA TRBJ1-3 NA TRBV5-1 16 TGCGCCAGCAGCTTAGCGGGCTTAGCCTCTGGAAACACCATATATTTT CASSLAGLASGNTIYF
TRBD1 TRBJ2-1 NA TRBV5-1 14 TGCGCCAGCAGCCTAAGGACAGGGGAGAGTGAGCAGTTCTTC CASSLRTGESEQFF
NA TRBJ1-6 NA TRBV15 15 TGTGCCACCAGCAGGGAAACAGGGACAAGTTCACCCCTCCACTTT CATSRETGTSSPLHF
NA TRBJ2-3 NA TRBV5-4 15 TGTGCCAGCAGCTTCTTGGCGGGTGCCACAGATACGCAGTATTTT CASSFLAGATDTQYF
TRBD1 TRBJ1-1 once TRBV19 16 TGTGCCAGTAGTGCGATAACAGGGGGGGAGGGGACTGAAGCTTTCTTT CASSAITGGEGTEAFF
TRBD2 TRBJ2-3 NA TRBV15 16 TGTGCCACCAGCAAAATTAGCGGGAGGGCCGGAGATACGCAGTATTTT CATSKISGRAGDTQYF
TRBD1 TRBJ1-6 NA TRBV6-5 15 TGTGCCAGCAGTTACTCGGGACAGGGGGATTCACCCCTCCACTTT CASSYSGQGDSPLHF
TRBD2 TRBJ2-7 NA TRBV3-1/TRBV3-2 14 TGTGCCAGCAGCCAAAGAATAGCGGGAGCCGAGCAGTACTTC CASSQRIAGAEQYF
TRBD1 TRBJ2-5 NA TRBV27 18 TGTGCCAGCAGTTTATTCGCGGGACAGGGGCCTATACAAGAGACCCAGTACTTC CASSLFAGQGPIQETQYF
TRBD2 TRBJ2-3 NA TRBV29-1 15 TGCAGCGTTGAAGTCACAGCGGGAGCGCAAGATACGCAGTATTTT CSVEVTAGAQDTQYF
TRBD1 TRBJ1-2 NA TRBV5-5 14 TGTGCCAGCAGCCGACAGGGGGCTAACTATGGCTACACCTTC CASSRQGANYGYTF
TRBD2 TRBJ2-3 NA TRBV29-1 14 TGCAGCGTTGATGGACTAGCGGCCACAGATACGCAGTATTTT CSVDGLAATDTQYF
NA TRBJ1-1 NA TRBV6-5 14 TGTGCCAGCAGGCCCACACGAAAGAACACTGAAGCTTTCTTT CASRPTRKNTEAFF
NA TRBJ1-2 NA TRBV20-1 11 TGCAGTGGGACAGTGGTTTATGGCTACACCTTC CSGTVVYGYTF
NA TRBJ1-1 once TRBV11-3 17 TGTGCCAGCAGCTCAAGGACACAACCATATTTGAACACTGAAGCTTTCTTT CASSSRTQPYLNTEAFF
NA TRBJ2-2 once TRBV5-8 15 TGTGCCAGCATCCCTGAGCCCGCGAACACCGGGGAGCTGTTTTTT CASIPEPANTGELFF
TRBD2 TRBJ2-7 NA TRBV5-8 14 TGTGCCAGCAGCTCCGGACTAGCGGGCGACGAGCAGTACTTC CASSSGLAGDEQYF
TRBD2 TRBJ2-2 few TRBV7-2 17 TGTGCCAGCAGCCCCCCCCGGGGGGGACACAAGGCCGGGGAGCTGTTTTTT CASSPPRGGHKAGELFF
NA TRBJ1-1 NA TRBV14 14 TGTGCCAGCAGCCAGCAACAGGGTGTCACTGAAGCTTTCTTT CASSQQQGVTEAFF
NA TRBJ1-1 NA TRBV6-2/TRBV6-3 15 TGTGCCAGCAGCCGAGCAGGGATAATGAACACTGAAGCTTTCTTT CASSRAGIMNTEAFF
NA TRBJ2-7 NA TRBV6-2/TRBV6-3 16 TGTGCCAGCAGTTTCACCGTTGACAGACTTTCCTACGAGCAGTACTTC CASSFTVDRLSYEQYF
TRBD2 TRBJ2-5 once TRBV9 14 TGTGCCAGCAGCCGCGGGGGGCTGCAAGAGACCCAGTACTTC CASSRGGLQETQYF
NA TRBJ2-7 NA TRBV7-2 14 TGTGCCAGCAGCCAAAGGACAGATTCCTACGAGCAGTACTTC CASSQRTDSYEQYF
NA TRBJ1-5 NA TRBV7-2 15 TGTGCCAGCAAGAGGGATGGGAGAACCAATCAGCCCCAGCATTTT CASKRDGRTNQPQHF
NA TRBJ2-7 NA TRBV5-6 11 TGTGCCAGCAGCTTCGGGGGCGAGCAGTACTTC CASSFGGEQYF
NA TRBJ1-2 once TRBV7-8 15 TGTGCCAGCAGCTCCGGAGGCCTCGGGCTCTATGGCTACACCTTC CASSSGGLGLYGYTF
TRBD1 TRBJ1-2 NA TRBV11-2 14 TGTGCCAGCAGCTCGATACAGGGGCCCCATGGCTACACCTTC CASSSIQGPHGYTF
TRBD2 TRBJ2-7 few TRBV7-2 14 TGTGCCAGCAGCTTTAGCGGGAGAAAGGACGAGCAGTACTTC CASSFSGRKDEQYF
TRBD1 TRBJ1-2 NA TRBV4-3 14 TGCGCCAGCAGCCAAGATTCCAGGGGGGAAGGCTACACCTTC CASSQDSRGEGYTF
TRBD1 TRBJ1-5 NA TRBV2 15 TGTGCCAGCAGCCGCGACAGGGGTGGCAATCAGCCCCAGCATTTT CASSRDRGGNQPQHF
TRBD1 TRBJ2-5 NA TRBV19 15 TGTGCCACCAGGGACAGCCGGGCACGGGGAGAGACCCAGTACTTC CATRDSRARGETQYF
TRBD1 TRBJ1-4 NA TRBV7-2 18 TGTGCCAGCAGCTTAAATCAGGGGGGGACAGGGCAATACGAAAAACTGTTTTTT CASSLNQGGTGQYEKLFF
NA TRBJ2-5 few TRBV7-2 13 TGTGCCAGCCGGGGAGTCGGCCAAGAGACCCAGTACTTC CASRGVGQETQYF
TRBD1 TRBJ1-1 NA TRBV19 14 TGTGCCAGTAGTACCTCCGACAGGGGCACTGAAGCTTTCTTT CASSTSDRGTEAFF
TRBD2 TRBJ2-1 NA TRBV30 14 TGTGCGTCTACAAGGGGACTAGGGTACAATGAGCAGTTCTTC CASTRGLGYNEQFF
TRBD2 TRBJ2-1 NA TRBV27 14 TGTGCCAGCAGTTTCGGGAGGGCCGTATATGAGCAGTTCTTC CASSFGRAVYEQFF
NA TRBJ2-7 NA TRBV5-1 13 TGCGCCAGCAGTAGGGAGCTTACCTACGAGCAGTACTTC CASSRELTYEQYF
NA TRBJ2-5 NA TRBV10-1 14 TGCGCCAGCAGTGCTACTAGCAGGAAAGAGACCCAGTACTTC CASSATSRKETQYF
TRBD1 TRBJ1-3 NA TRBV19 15 TGTGCCAGTGGAACACAGGGGGCGGGTGGAAACACCATATATTTT CASGTQGAGGNTIYF
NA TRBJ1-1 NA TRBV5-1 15 TGCGCCAGCAGCCTCCGTGGAGGGGAGGGTTCTGAAGCTTTCTTT CASSLRGGEGSEAFF
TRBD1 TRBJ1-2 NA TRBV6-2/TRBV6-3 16 TGTGCCAGCAGTTACAGGGTGACAGGGCGCAACTATGGCTACACCTTC CASSYRVTGRNYGYTF
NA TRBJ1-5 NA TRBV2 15 TGTGCCAGCAGTGTACAGGTTTATAGCAATCAGCCCCAGCATTTT CASSVQVYSNQPQHF
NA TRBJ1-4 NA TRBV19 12 TGTGCCAGTAGTCTCAAACGGGAAAAACTGTTTTTT CASSLKREKLFF
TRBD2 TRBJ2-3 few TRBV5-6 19 TGTGCCAGCAGCCACGGACTAGCGGGACCCAGACTACGCACAGATACGCAGTATTTT CASSHGLAGPRLRTDTQYF